This T cell receptor beta chain derives from a study of T cell repertoires in cytomegalovirus infection. The CDR3 has 13 amino acids. Deletions cut 5 bases from V and 0 bases from J, with 7 bases between. Germline CDR1 reads SGHTA; CDR2 reads FQGNSA. The sample holds many counts of this clonotype. Its cognate antigen is unknown. TCRdb independently ran MiXCR on the reads; one entry per CDR3 protein. This sample has hundreds of thousands of distinct CDR3 sequences, with more than 30% found just once. The gene calls are TRBV7-2 and TRBJ1-1; D gene uncertain. Specimen: cultured PBMCs, collected from culture after CMV antigen stimulation. The TCR was taken from a human donor in good health (CMV status not recorded). Some clones in this sample may be carry-over from other donors' samples. The CDR3 nucleotides read TGTGCCAGCAGCGGTCGGATGAACACTGAAGCTTTCTTT. It codes for CASSGRMNTEAFF. The variable domain in full, with the rest retrieved from reference TRBV7-2 and TRBJ1-1, is GAGVSQSPSNKVTEKGKDVELRCDPISGHTALYWYRQSLGQGLEFLIYFQGNSAPDKSGLPSDRFSAERTGGSVSTLTIQRTQQEDSAVYLCASSGRMNTEAFFGQGTRLTVV.